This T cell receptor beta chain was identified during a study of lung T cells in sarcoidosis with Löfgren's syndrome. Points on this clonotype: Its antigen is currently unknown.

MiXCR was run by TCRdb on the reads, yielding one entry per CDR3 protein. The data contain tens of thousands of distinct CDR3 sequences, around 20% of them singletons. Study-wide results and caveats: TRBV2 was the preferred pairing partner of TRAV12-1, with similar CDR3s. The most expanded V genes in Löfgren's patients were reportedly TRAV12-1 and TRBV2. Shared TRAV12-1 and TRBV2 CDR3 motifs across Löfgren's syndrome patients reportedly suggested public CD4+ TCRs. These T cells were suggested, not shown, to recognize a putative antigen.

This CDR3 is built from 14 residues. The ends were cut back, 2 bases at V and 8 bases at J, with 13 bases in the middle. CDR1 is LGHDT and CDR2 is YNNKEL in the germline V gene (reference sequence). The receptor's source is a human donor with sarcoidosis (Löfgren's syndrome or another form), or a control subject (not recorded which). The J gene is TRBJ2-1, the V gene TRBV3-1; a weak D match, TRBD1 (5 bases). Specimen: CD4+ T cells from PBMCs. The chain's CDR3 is CASSQWTTFHEQFF. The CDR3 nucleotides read TGTGCCAGCAGCCAATGGACAACCTTCCATGAGCAGTTCTTC.